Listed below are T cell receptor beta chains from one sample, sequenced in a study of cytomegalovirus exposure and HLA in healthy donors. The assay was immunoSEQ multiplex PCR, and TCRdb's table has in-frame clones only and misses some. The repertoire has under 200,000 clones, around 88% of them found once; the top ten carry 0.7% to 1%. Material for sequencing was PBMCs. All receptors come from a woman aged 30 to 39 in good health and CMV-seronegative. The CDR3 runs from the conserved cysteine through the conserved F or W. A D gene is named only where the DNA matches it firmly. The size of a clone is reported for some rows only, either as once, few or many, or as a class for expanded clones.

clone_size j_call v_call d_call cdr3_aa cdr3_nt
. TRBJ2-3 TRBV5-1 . CASSLSRGRGGDTQYF TGCGCCAGCAGCTTGAGTCGGGGGAGGGGGGGAGATACGCAGTATTTT
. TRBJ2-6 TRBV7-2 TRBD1 CASSQQGMGANVLTF TGTGCCAGCAGCCAACAGGGGATGGGGGCCAACGTCCTGACTTTC
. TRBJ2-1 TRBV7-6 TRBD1 CASSPRTGYNEQFF TGTGCCAGCAGCCCGAGGACAGGGTACAATGAGCAGTTCTTC
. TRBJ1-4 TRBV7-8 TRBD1 CASSSMDRGEKLFF TGTGCCAGCAGCTCGATGGACAGGGGGGAAAAACTGTTTTTT
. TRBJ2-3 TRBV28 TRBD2 CASSPLAGGTDTQYF TGTGCCAGCAGTCCCTTGGCGGGAGGCACAGATACGCAGTATTTT
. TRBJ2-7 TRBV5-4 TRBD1 CASSSINRGSYEQYF TGTGCCAGCAGCTCGATTAACAGGGGATCCTACGAGCAGTACTTC
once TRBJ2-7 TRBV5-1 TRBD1 CASSLWDSNYEQYF TGCGCCAGCAGTTTATGGGACAGTAACTACGAGCAGTACTTC
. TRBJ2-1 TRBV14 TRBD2 CASSQSAGGGNEQFF TGTGCCAGCAGCCAATCAGCGGGAGGGGGGAATGAGCAGTTCTTC
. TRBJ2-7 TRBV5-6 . CASTRTARYEQYF TGTGCCAGCACCCGGACAGCTCGCTACGAGCAGTACTTC
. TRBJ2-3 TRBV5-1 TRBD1 CASNKRTGGIDTQYF TGCGCCAGCAACAAGAGGACAGGGGGCATAGATACGCAGTATTTT
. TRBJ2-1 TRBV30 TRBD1 CAWNRRQGKYRNEQFF TGTGCCTGGAACAGAAGACAGGGGAAGTACAGGAATGAGCAGTTCTTC
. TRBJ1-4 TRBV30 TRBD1 CAWSVPPDREGEKLFF TGTGCCTGGAGTGTCCCGCCGGACAGGGAGGGTGAAAAACTGTTTTTT
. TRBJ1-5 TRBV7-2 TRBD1 CASSLEQGENQPQHF TGTGCCAGCAGCTTAGAACAGGGGGAGAATCAGCCCCAGCATTTT
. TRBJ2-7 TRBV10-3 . CAISFQATYEQYF TGTGCCATCAGCTTTCAGGCCACCTACGAGCAGTACTTC
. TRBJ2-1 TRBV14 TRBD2 CASSQTGGRVNEQFF TGTGCCAGCAGCCAAACGGGGGGGCGGGTAAATGAGCAGTTCTTC
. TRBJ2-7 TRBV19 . CASSGQWSSYEQYF TGTGCCAGTAGCGGACAGTGGAGCTCCTACGAGCAGTACTTC
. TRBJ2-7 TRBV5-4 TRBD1 CASSSGQFEQYF TGTGCCAGCAGTTCGGGACAGTTTGAGCAGTACTTC
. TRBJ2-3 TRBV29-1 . CSVETGGPQYF TGCAGCGTTGAAACTGGAGGCCCGCAGTATTTT
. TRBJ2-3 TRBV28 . CASIQGSTGTGDF TGTGCCAGCATTCAAGGGAGTACCGGGACGGGGGATTTT
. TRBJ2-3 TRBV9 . CASSVSQSTDTQYF TGTGCCAGCAGCGTAAGTCAGAGCACAGATACGCAGTATTTT
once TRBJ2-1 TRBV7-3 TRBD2 CASSLTSGSIDEQFF TGTGCCAGCAGCCTTACTAGCGGGAGTATCGATGAGCAGTTCTTC
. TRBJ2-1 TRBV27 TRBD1 CASSLGTGEQFF TGTGCCAGCAGTTTAGGGACAGGTGAGCAGTTCTTC
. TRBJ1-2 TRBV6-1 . CASSESGRSYGYTF TGTGCCAGCAGTGAGTCTGGCAGGTCTTATGGCTACACCTTC
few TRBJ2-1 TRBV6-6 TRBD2 CATGGGPFGNEQFF TGTGCCACGGGGGGAGGGCCGTTTGGGAATGAGCAGTTCTTC
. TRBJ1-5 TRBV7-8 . CASSLVEGNQPQHF TGTGCCAGCAGCTTAGTGGAGGGCAATCAGCCCCAGCATTTT